This T cell receptor beta chain derives from a study of blood T cell repertoires in COVID-19. On the study more broadly: The United States, Italy and Spain provided the acute and convalescent COVID-19 samples. PBMCs, B-cell-depleted T cells, or T cells provided the cDNA or gDNA that made up the material.

How the authors handled the data: Cell counts per sample came from amplifying reference gene primers. Here immunoSEQ multiplex PCR was the method, and the copy in TCRdb shows in-frame clones only, minus some. V and J calls and clone size are those listed in that table; D and trimming were worked out from the DNA. The table includes 25,000 to 35,000 clones, 84% detected once. V lost 4 bases, J lost 4 bases, and 16 bases lay in between. The germline V gene encodes CDR1 LGHDT and CDR2 YNNKEL (reference sequence). This CDR3 is 15 amino acids long. Sequencing was performed on peripheral blood. The sequence was obtained from a woman of 80 years or more with acute or convalescent COVID-19. The gene calls are TRBV3-1 (or the pseudogene TRBV3-2) and TRBJ1-1; D is unresolved. The CDR3 DNA sequence: TGTGCCAGCAGCCCCTTTAGCGGGTTGAGCACTGAAGCTTTCTTT. It specifies CASSPFSGLSTEAFF.